The clone carrying this T cell receptor (beta chain) showed up just once. CDR3 length: 12 residues. Trimming removed 7 bases at V and 2 bases at J, with 8 bases between. The germline CDR1 and CDR2 sequences are MDHEN and SYDVKM. Clones were read by immunoSEQ multiplex PCR, and TCRdb kept only the in-frame ones, dropping some. Here the sample spans about 79,000 clones, under 85% being singletons. This specimen comes from a study of OX40 agonist ivuxolimab in advanced cancers. Study information: The patients got ivuxolimab, which is an agonistic anti-OX40 (CD134) antibody.

Sample: CD4+ or CD8+ T cells sorted from blood, taken in a trial of the OX40 agonist ivuxolimab. V usage is TRBV28 and J usage is TRBJ1-2; possible D gene TRBD1, 5 bases. The sequence was obtained from an adult with an advanced solid tumor such as melanoma, head and neck, liver or kidney cancer. This CDR3 is CASKGTNYGYTF. The DNA for the CDR3 is TGTGCCAGCAAGGGGACGAACTATGGCTACACCTTC.